These 5 T cell receptor beta chains originate from one sample sequenced in a study of molecular identifiers for immune sequencing clone quantification. One entry per CDR3 protein results from TCRdb running MiXCR on the PCR reads. Among some 580,000 distinct CDR3 sequences, approximately 24% were seen once, and the ten largest hold roughly 0.83%. Sequenced: naive CD8+ T cells from blood, with Jurkat cell RNA spiked in. The subset denotes: FACS-sorted CD8+CD4-CCR7+CD45RA+ naive T cells. All receptors come from a human donor in good health. Some libraries in this study had Jurkat cell RNA spiked in.

This clonotype was detected only once. The chain recombines TRBV7-9 with TRBJ2-3, with TRBD2 matching 10 bases. J was trimmed by 10 bases and V by 7 bases; bases with no gene match: 17. Germline V gene lookup returns CDR1 SEHNR and CDR2 FQNEAQ (reference sequence). The CDR3 loop spans 16 amino acids. In DNA, the CDR3 is TGTGCCAGCACCTTCCTCAGCGGGGGGGGCCCACATCCGCAGTATTTT. Translated, it gives CASTFLSGGGPHPQYF.

On this clonotype itself: This may stem from a read error, because a much larger clone lies one nucleotide away. This rearrangement joins TRBV2 to TRBJ2-3, with TRBD2 matching over 11 bases. The CDR3 sequence is 18 residues long. Germline V gene data show CDR1 as SNHLY and CDR2 as FYNNEI. J gave up 4 bases and V 5 bases, and 14 bases lay outside the gene matches. The CDR3 is CASSFTLTSGDSADTQYF. Here the CDR3 DNA reads TGTGCCAGCAGTTTTACTCTGACTAGCGGGGATAGCGCAGATACGCAGTATTTT.

This CDR3 is CGRSLGFSKYNEQFF. The CDR3 coding sequence is TGTGGCCGCAGCTTAGGTTTCAGCAAATACAATGAGCAGTTCTTC. The gene calls are TRBV7-8 and TRBJ2-1; D not certain. The CDR3 runs 15 residues. Germline V CDR1 and CDR2: SGHVS, FQNEAQ.

The chain is built from TRBV3-1 and TRBJ2-3; 7 positions match TRBD2. Losses at the gene ends were 4 bases for V and 3 bases for J; bases not matched to a gene: 7. The CDR3 extends over 15 amino acids. The V gene's germline CDR1 is LGHDT and CDR2 YNNKEL (reference sequence). CDR3 in DNA: TGTGCCAGCAGCCCAGTGCTAGCGGAGACAGATACGCAGTATTTT. Translating it yields CASSPVLAETDTQYF.

This clonotype was recorded many times. This chain joins TRBV5-4 and TRBJ2-7; no reliable D call. The V end lost 1 base, the J end lost 0 bases, and 8 bases lay between the germline ends. CDR3 length: 14 residues. CDR1 is SGHNT and CDR2 is YYREEE in the germline V gene (reference sequence). CDR3 in amino acids: CASSLFRSSYEQYF. The CDR3, as DNA: TGTGCCAGCAGCTTGTTCAGGTCCTCCTACGAGCAGTACTTC.